What follows are 15 T cell receptor beta chains derived from one specimen sequenced in a study of vaccination and CD4 T cells after COVID-19. No antigen is known for these receptors. Sequencing of the DNA from cultured CD4+ T cells was carried out with the Oncomine TCR Beta short-read assay. TCRdb reanalysed the PCR reads using MiXCR and keeps one entry per CDR3 protein. The sample includes roughly 22,000 distinct CDR3 sequences, around 62% of them seen just once. The treatment: approximately 10-day PBMC culture with coronavirus spike peptide pools or control peptides (ViraFEST assay). The specimen sequenced was CD4+ T cells from blood, cultured in vitro. The receptors here all came from a human donor who had recovered from COVID-19.

The gene calls are TRBV7-2 and TRBJ2-1; no clear D. The CDR3 covers 13 residues. Germline V gives CDR1 SGHTA, CDR2 FQGNSA. Trimming pared 1 base from V and 9 bases from J, leaving 10 bases between. The CDR3 reads CASSLGTFSEQFF. CDR3 DNA sequence: TGTGCCAGCAGCTTAGGGACGTTTAGTGAGCAGTTCTTC.

The chain employs TRBV28 and TRBJ2-7; D remains unclear. V was cut by 5 bases and J by 3 bases, with 5 bases left in between. This CDR3 is 11 amino acids long. CDR1 and CDR2 (germline): MDHEN, SYDVKM. CDR3 nucleotides: TGTGCCAGCAGTCTCCTCTACGAGCAGTACTTC. This encodes CASSLLYEQYF.

The chain couples TRBV7-3 to TRBJ2-3; either TRBD1 or TRBD2 may fit D (5 bases each). CDR3 length equals 19 residues. CDR1 SGHTA and CDR2 FQGTGA come from the germline V gene. The V and J ends lost 5 bases and 6 bases respectively, with 30 bases between them. CDR3 DNA sequence: TGTGCCAGCAGCCGAAATCGAGGGGCTAGCTCCCAGATAGGGGATACGCAGTATTTT. Residues: CASSRNRGASSQIGDTQYF.

The genes are TRBV7-9 and TRBJ2-7; 7 bases line up with TRBD1. V was pared by 5 bases and J by 4 bases, with 2 bases of the junction left unmatched. Germline V lookup: CDR1 SEHNR, CDR2 FQNEAQ (reference sequence). The CDR3 is 12 amino acids. This CDR3 is CASSGGQYEQYF. In DNA, the CDR3 is TGTGCCAGCAGCGGGGGACAGTACGAGCAGTACTTC. The entire variable domain, with the rest obtained from reference TRBV7-9 and TRBJ2-7, is as follows: DTGVSQNPRHKITKRGQNVTFRCDPISEHNRLYWYRQTLGQGPEFLTYFQNEAQLEKSRLLSDRFSAERPKGSFSTLEIQRTEQGDSAMYLCASSGGQYEQYFGPGTRLTVT.

The V gene is TRBV6-5, the J gene TRBJ2-1, with a possible D match to TRBD2 (7 bases). Per germline, CDR1 MNHEY and CDR2 SVGAGI. CDR3 length equals 15 residues. V was cut by 3 bases and J by 8 bases, with 17 bases left in between. CDR3 in DNA: TGTGCCAGCAGTTATCCCGGAAGGGGGGGCGATGAGCAGTTCTTC. It is translated as CASSYPGRGGDEQFF.

V usage is TRBV7-2 and J usage is TRBJ2-7, with 10 nucleotides matching TRBD1. Germline CDR1 reads SGHTA; CDR2 reads FQGNSA. The CDR3 covers 16 residues. Trimming took 6 bases from V and 3 from J; bases not matched to a gene: 11. Here the CDR3 DNA reads TGTGCCAGCAGGGCGGGACAGGGGACCCCGGGCTACGAGCAGTACTTC. Translated: CASRAGQGTPGYEQYF.

The rearrangement joins TRBV12-3 or TRBV12-4 to TRBJ1-2, with 7 bases that match TRBD1. The CDR3 totals 17 residues. The J segment lost 7 bases and the V segment lost 5 bases, leaving 19 bases of the junction unmatched. CDR3 protein: CASSTQGERGYRGGYTF. The CDR3 DNA follows: TGTGCCAGCAGTACCCAGGGGGAGCGTGGTTACAGGGGTGGCTACACCTTC.

This clonotype was found a few times. The chain joins TRBV11-2 to TRBJ2-7, with 13 bases aligning to TRBD2. Germline CDR1 reads SGHAT; CDR2 reads FQNNGV. The CDR3 length is 15 residues. V shed 3 bases and J 5 bases; nucleotides not matched to a gene: 4. CDR3 sequence reads: CASSFGLAGVDEQYF. CDR3 nucleotides: TGTGCCAGCAGCTTCGGACTAGCGGGAGTAGACGAGCAGTACTTC.

The chain uses TRBV2 and TRBJ1-6; D might be TRBD1 (5 bases). From germline, CDR1 is SNHLY and CDR2 FYNNEI. Trimming took 2 bases from V and 8 from J, leaving 7 bases between them. This CDR3 has 13 residues. The CDR3 DNA reads as TGTGCCAGCAGTGAATCCAGGGATTCACCCCTCCACTTT. This gives the protein CASSESRDSPLHF. Drawing the rest from reference TRBV2 and TRBJ1-6, the complete variable domain is EPEVTQTPSHQVTQMGQEVILRCVPISNHLYFYWYRQILGQKVEFLVSFYNNEISEKSEIFDDQFSVERPDGSNFTLKIRSTKLEDSAMYFCASSESRDSPLHFGNGTRLTVT.

A remark on this clonotype: One end of the junction does not line up with germline, which may come from a read error. The V and J genes are TRBV11-1 and TRBJ1-2; D unresolved. Per germline, CDR1 SGHAT and CDR2 FQDESV (reference sequence). The CDR3 consists of 16 residues. The CDR3 loop is CASSQEPGTRVDGYTF. In nucleotides, the CDR3 is TGCGCCAGCAGCCAAGAACCAGGCACGCGGGTAGACGGCTACACCTTC.

This rearrangement joins TRBV7-9 to TRBJ1-6, with D possibly being TRBD1 (5 bases). The CDR3 consists of 16 residues. Trimming stripped 5 bases from V and 5 bases from J, with 16 bases between. Germline lookup yields CDR1 SEHNR and CDR2 FQNEAQ (reference sequence). The CDR3 coding sequence is TGTGCCAGCAGCCAAACAGGTGGAGGGGATAATTCACCCCTCCACTTT. Residues: CASSQTGGGDNSPLHF.

The rearrangement uses TRBV18 and TRBJ1-1, with a possible D match to TRBD1 (5 bases). V was pared by 0 bases and J by 1 base, with 9 bases between. This CDR3 region has 15 residues. Germline loops: CDR1 KGHSH, CDR2 LQKENI. The CDR3 DNA reads TGTGCCAGCTCACCACCGTCAGGGCGGAACACTGAAGCTTTCTTT. This codes for CASSPPSGRNTEAFF.

This chain links TRBV6-2 or TRBV6-3 with TRBJ1-2; no clear D gene. CDR1 is MNHEY and CDR2 is SVGEGT in the germline V gene. Trimming took 0 bases from V and 8 from J, leaving 22 bases between them. CDR3 length: 17 amino acids. CDR3 in amino acids: CASSYSWASDPRGGYTF. The CDR3 DNA reads as TGTGCCAGCAGTTACTCTTGGGCGTCAGACCCCCGTGGCGGCTACACCTTC.

The chain has TRBV20-1 and TRBJ2-7; 14 bases are shared with TRBD2. The CDR3 is made up of 16 amino acids. The V gene end was trimmed by 6 bases and the J gene end by 4 bases; junction bases not matched to a gene: 11. CDR1 is DFQATT, CDR2 SNEGSKA, per germline (reference sequence). In nucleotides, the CDR3 is TGCAGTGCCCAATCCAGGACTAGCGGGAGGATGTACGAGCAGTACTTC. It is translated as CSAQSRTSGRMYEQYF.

V is TRBV18 and J is TRBJ1-6; TRBD1 agrees at 7 bases. Germline CDR1 and CDR2: KGHSH and LQKENI. With 3 bases clipped from V and 13 bases from J, the junction kept 15 bases outside the gene matches. The CDR3 length is 16 residues. Here the CDR3 DNA reads TGTGCCAGCTCACCGGCAGGACAGGCCGGGGGTTATCCCCTCCACTTT. Translated: CASSPAGQAGGYPLHF.